The 31 T cell receptor beta chains listed next were all sequenced from one sample in a study of human T cells and chemical hapten exposure. MiXCR was run by TCRdb on the RACE reads, yielding one entry per CDR3 protein. The top ten hold about 3.1% of the sample, which has around 99,000 distinct CDR3 sequences, 9% to 9.5% seen once. Stated time point: patch test 2, 6 weeks after DPC sensitization. As to treatment: therapeutic diphenylcyclopropenone sensitization with weekly scalp DPC. The source was whole blood, collected in connection with sensitization to the hapten diphenylcyclopropenone (DPC). The receptors stem from a woman in her thirties or forties with alopecia areata. Some clones in this sample may be carry-over from other donors' samples.

This clonotype came up a few times. The J gene is TRBJ2-7, the V gene TRBV6-5, with D perhaps TRBD1 (5 bases). Germline V CDR1 and CDR2: MNHEY, SVGAGI. V lost 0 bases and J 3 bases, leaving 15 bases between the germline ends. This CDR3 contains 16 residues. CDR3 loop: CASSYSQGTASYEQYF. CDR3 sequence (DNA): TGTGCCAGCAGTTACTCGCAGGGTACGGCTAGCTACGAGCAGTACTTC.

This clonotype was found many times. CDR3 amino acids: CASRVNEQFF. The CDR3 nucleotides are TGTGCCAGCAGGGTTAATGAGCAGTTCTTC. J is TRBJ2-1 and V is TRBV2; D not resolved. This CDR3 has 10 residues. The germline V and J ends were trimmed by 6 bases and 7 bases, with 4 bases remaining between them. CDR1 is SNHLY and CDR2 is FYNNEI in the germline V gene.

The chain has TRBV7-8 and TRBJ2-2; 8 bases map to TRBD1. V dropped 7 bases and J dropped 6; count of bases not matched to a gene: 16. The germline gives CDR1 SGHVS, CDR2 FQNEAQ. The CDR3 contains 17 residues. The CDR3 bases are TGTGCCAGCACCCTACCCGGCGCAGGGGGCTCGGCCGGGGAGCTGTTTTTT. Translating gives CASTLPGAGGSAGELFF.

This clonotype showed up many times. The V and J genes are TRBV20-1 and TRBJ2-7; D uncertain. Germline V gives CDR1 DFQATT, CDR2 SNEGSKA (reference sequence). The V end lost 6 bases, the J end lost 3 bases, and 9 bases lay between the germline ends. The CDR3 extends over 11 amino acids. In DNA, the CDR3 is TGCAGTGCAGAAGGAAACTACGAGCAGTACTTC. The encoded protein is CSAEGNYEQYF.

This clonotype was detected many times. The chain carries TRBV7-9 and TRBJ2-1; 13 bases align to TRBD2. The trim removed 8 bases at V and 15 bases at J, leaving 16 bases unmatched. The CDR3 is 15 amino acids. Looked up from germline, CDR1 is SEHNR and CDR2 is FQNEAQ (reference sequence). DNA of the CDR3: TGTGCCAGCTTGCCTACTACCGGGACTAGCGGGGACCCGTTCTTC. This translates into CASLPTTGTSGDPFF.

This clonotype was observed many times. The genes are TRBV7-2 and TRBJ1-4; 8 bases map to TRBD1. V lost 1 base and J lost 7; bases outside the gene matches: 8. This CDR3 has 16 residues. Germline CDR1 reads SGHTA; CDR2 reads FQGNSA. CDR3 DNA: TGTGCCAGCAGCTTAGACCCAGGGGGCTTGGGTGAAAAACTGTTTTTT. It encodes CASSLDPGGLGEKLFF.

The CDR3 bases are TGTGCCAGCAGCCCTGATATTAATTCACCCCTCCACTTT. Translating it yields CASSPDINSPLHF. The gene calls are TRBV6-4 and TRBJ1-6, with D unresolved. Germline V gene lookup returns CDR1 MRHNA and CDR2 SNTAGT. The CDR3 loop spans 13 amino acids. V lost 6 bases and J 6 bases, leaving 9 bases between the germline ends.

This clonotype was detected ten times or more. The rearrangement links TRBV6-5 to TRBJ2-6; D is perhaps TRBD2 (7 bases). Germline V lookup: CDR1 MNHEY, CDR2 SVGAGI. Trimming pared 7 bases from V and 4 bases from J, leaving 14 bases between. This CDR3 has 15 amino acids. This CDR3 is CASTRGANGANVLTF. The CDR3 coding sequence is TGTGCCAGCACTCGGGGGGCGAACGGGGCCAACGTCCTGACTTTC.

V and J are TRBV18 and TRBJ1-6, with D uncertain. The CDR3 covers 15 residues. From germline, CDR1 is KGHSH and CDR2 LQKENI. Trimming took 3 bases from V and 6 from J, leaving 12 bases between them. This CDR3 reads CASSPQQSLNSPLHF. The CDR3 DNA is TGTGCCAGCTCACCCCAGCAGAGTCTTAATTCACCCCTCCACTTT. The full variable domain, in which reference TRBV18 and TRBJ1-6 provide the parts outside the CDR3, is NAGVMQNPRHLVRRRGQEARLRCSPMKGHSHVYWYRQLPEEGLKFMVYLQKENIIDESGMPKERFSAEFPKEGPSILRIQQVVRGDSAAYFCASSPQQSLNSPLHFGNGTRLTVT.

This rearrangement joins TRBV7-2 to TRBJ2-1, with D maybe TRBD1 (5 bases). V shed 1 base and J shed 9 bases, with 13 bases lying between them. This CDR3 comprises 14 residues. In germline, CDR1 is SGHTA, CDR2 FQGNSA. CDR3 sequence (DNA): TGTGCCAGCAGCTTAGAGCCGGGTAGGGGTGAGCAGTTCTTC. It specifies CASSLEPGRGEQFF.

This clonotype was seen many times. This rearrangement joins TRBV7-8 to TRBJ2-7; D not certain. Per germline, CDR1 SGHVS and CDR2 FQNEAQ. CDR3 length: 13 amino acids. V gave up 5 bases and J gave up 6 bases, with 14 bases separating them. The CDR3 bases are TGTGCCAGCAGCGACCCCCCCGCGGCCGAGCAGTACTTC. Residues: CASSDPPAAEQYF.

This clonotype was detected a few times. The chain links TRBV18 to TRBJ1-4, with 7 bases lining up with TRBD1. The germline gives CDR1 KGHSH, CDR2 LQKENI. After removal of 5 bases from V and 0 bases from J, the junction contained 6 bases not matched to a gene. The CDR3 runs to 16 residues. The DNA for the CDR3 is TGTGCCAGCTCATTTTCCGGGACAGCAACTAATGAAAAACTGTTTTTT. It is translated as CASSFSGTATNEKLFF.

This clonotype was picked up a small number of times. V and J are TRBV10-2 and TRBJ1-5; D not certain. Deletions cut 7 bases from V and 6 bases from J, with 13 bases between. Germline-derived CDR1 and CDR2 are WSHSY and SAAADI. The CDR3 loop spans 13 amino acids. CDR3 coding DNA: TGCGCCAGCAATGATCGGGGAAGTCAGCCCCAGCATTTT. Translated: CASNDRGSQPQHF.

This clonotype was observed at least ten times. This chain uses TRBV7-9 with TRBJ2-1; D is uncertain. V was shortened by 1 base and J by 8 bases, with 9 bases between the two germline ends. In germline, CDR1 is SEHNR, CDR2 FQNEAQ (reference sequence). This CDR3 comprises 13 residues. CDR3 in DNA: TGTGCCAGCAGCTTAGGGCCGACGGATGAGCAGTTCTTC. Translated, it gives CASSLGPTDEQFF.

The table lists this clonotype with many counts. The chain recombines TRBV10-1 with TRBJ1-3; 8 bases are shared with TRBD1. With 1 base clipped from V and 9 bases from J, the junction kept 2 bases outside the gene matches. Germline V gene lookup returns CDR1 WNHNN and CDR2 SYGVQD (reference sequence). The CDR3 has 13 residues. The CDR3 protein is CASSEWTGSTIYF. The CDR3 DNA reads as TGCGCCAGCAGTGAGTGGACAGGGTCCACCATATATTTT.

V gene TRBV5-4 combines with J gene TRBJ1-2, with 8 bases lining up with TRBD1. Germline V gene lookup returns CDR1 SGHNT and CDR2 YYREEE (reference sequence). The ends lost 4 bases at V and 1 base at J; junction bases unmatched: 6. There are 15 residues in the CDR3. CDR3 sequence: CASSVNRGVNYGYTF. For the CDR3, the DNA is TGTGCCAGCAGCGTTAACAGGGGGGTTAACTATGGCTACACCTTC.

The V and J genes are TRBV11-2 and TRBJ2-5, with TRBD1 identical over 7 bases. This CDR3 comprises 16 residues. J was trimmed by 3 bases and V by 5 bases; bases with no gene match: 12. The germline V gene has CDR1 SGHAT and CDR2 FQNNGV. CDR3 coding DNA: TGTGCCAGCAGCCCTATCTCCGGGACAGCCGAAGAGACCCAGTACTTC. As protein: CASSPISGTAEETQYF.

This rearrangement joins TRBV10-3 to TRBJ2-7, with D unclear. V was trimmed by 4 bases and J by 2 bases, leaving 9 bases between them. The germline CDR1 and CDR2 sequences are ENHRY and SYGVKD. This CDR3 has 13 amino acids. The DNA for the CDR3 is TGTGCCATCAGTGGCGACCGACCCTACGAGCAGTACTTC. Its translation: CAISGDRPYEQYF.

The chain is built from TRBV14 and TRBJ2-3; 7 bases fit TRBD1. CDR1 SGHDN and CDR2 FVKESK come from the germline V gene. The CDR3 runs to 16 residues. V trimming: 3 bases; J trimming: 5 bases; junction bases outside the gene matches: 11. For the CDR3, the DNA is TGTGCCAGCAGCCATGTGACAGGGCCCTTCCGAGATACGCAGTATTTT. This translates into CASSHVTGPFRDTQYF.

This clonotype has at least ten counts. The chain carries TRBV7-2 and TRBJ2-3; 12 bases match TRBD1. The J segment lost 4 bases and the V segment lost 5 bases, leaving 7 bases of the junction unmatched. Germline V gene data show CDR1 as SGHTA and CDR2 as FQGNSA. The CDR3 contains 16 residues. This CDR3 is CASSPAGTGGADTQYF. The CDR3, as DNA: TGTGCCAGCAGCCCGGCCGGGACAGGGGGCGCAGATACGCAGTATTTT.

The sample holds many counts of this clonotype. This chain links TRBV6-2 or TRBV6-3 with TRBJ2-7, with 11 bases identical to TRBD1. The CDR3 totals 15 residues. Germline CDR1 reads MNHEY; CDR2 reads SVGEGT. J was trimmed by 4 bases and V by 5 bases; bases with no gene match: 7. The CDR3 loop is CASSAPGQGVYEQYF. CDR3 sequence (DNA): TGTGCCAGCAGTGCTCCGGGACAGGGGGTTTACGAGCAGTACTTC.

This clonotype was seen only a few times. The chain combines TRBV4-2 with TRBJ1-2; D gene unclear. This CDR3 contains 14 residues. The germline V gene encodes CDR1 LGHNA and CDR2 YNFKEQ. Trimming took off 0 bases at V and 2 bases at J, with 7 bases between the two ends. CDR3 sequence (DNA): TGTGCCAGCAGCCAAGACCCCGCAAACTATGGCTACACCTTC. Translating gives CASSQDPANYGYTF.

Notes on this clonotype: A clone one base away is much larger, so this may be a read error. The V gene is TRBV10-3, the J gene TRBJ2-7; 7 nucleotides match TRBD1. The V gene's germline CDR1 is ENHRY and CDR2 SYGVKD. CDR3 length: 15 amino acids. CDR3 residues: CTISEPGTVIYEQYF. The CDR3 coding sequence is TGTACCATCAGTGAACCCGGGACAGTAATCTACGAGCAGTACTTC.

This clonotype has a handful of counts. The chain couples TRBV29-1 to TRBJ2-7, with D tentatively TRBD1 (6 bases). Germline-derived CDR1 and CDR2 are SQVTM and ANQGSEA. The CDR3 extends over 13 amino acids. Trimming took off 6 bases at V and 7 bases at J, with 19 bases between the two ends. DNA of the CDR3: TGCAGCGTCTACTACAGGGTTAAGGGGGAGCAGTACTTC. Translation: CSVYYRVKGEQYF.

This clonotype was detected many times. This chain links TRBV6-9 with TRBJ2-6, with D tentatively TRBD1 or TRBD2 (5 bases each). The germline V gene has CDR1 MNHGY and CDR2 SVAAGI. The CDR3 loop spans 17 amino acids. Between the trimmed V and J ends, which lost 9 bases and 0 bases, there was a span of 18 bases. The CDR3 region is CARGTDGTDSGANVLTF. For the CDR3, the DNA is TGTGCCAGGGGGACGGACGGAACCGACTCTGGGGCCAACGTCCTGACTTTC.

Many counts were recorded for this clonotype. This rearrangement joins TRBV5-8 to TRBJ1-3, with D perhaps TRBD1 (6 bases). The V end was cut by 5 bases, the J end by 7 bases, with 19 bases between. The CDR3 has 15 residues. CDR1 and CDR2 (germline): SGHTS, YDEGEE. CDR3 bases: TGTGCCAGCAGAGGGGGGTCCTATTCTACGAACACCATATATTTT. Its translation: CASRGGSYSTNTIYF.

This chain links TRBV3-1 with TRBJ2-1, with 11 bases lining up with TRBD2. The CDR3 contains 17 residues. V dropped 0 bases and J dropped 4; count of bases not matched to a gene: 5. The germline V gene has CDR1 LGHDT and CDR2 YNNKEL (reference sequence). Here the CDR3 DNA reads TGTGCCAGCAGCCAAGAGGCTAGCGGGGGGCCTTACAATGAGCAGTTCTTC. Translation: CASSQEASGGPYNEQFF.

This clonotype was counted at least ten times. The chain is built from TRBV4-2 and TRBJ2-1; 12 nucleotides agree with TRBD2. The germline V gene has CDR1 LGHNA and CDR2 YNFKEQ. J gave up 8 bases and V 4 bases, and 6 bases lay outside the gene matches. The CDR3 is 15 amino acids. The chain's CDR3 is CASSLRTSGVYEQFF. In DNA, the CDR3 is TGTGCCAGCAGCCTCCGGACTAGCGGGGTCTATGAGCAGTTCTTC.

This chain connects TRBV20-1 to TRBJ1-2, with D unresolved. The CDR3 totals 12 residues. V was shortened by 4 bases and J by 4 bases, with 10 bases between the two germline ends. Germline V CDR1 and CDR2: DFQATT, SNEGSKA (reference sequence). The CDR3 nucleotides are TGCAGTGCTACCCTCCGCTCCTATGGCTACACCTTC. This encodes CSATLRSYGYTF.

This clonotype has only a few counts. This chain links TRBV4-1 with TRBJ2-7; D call uncertain. The ends were cut back, 0 bases at V and 7 bases at J, with 7 bases in the middle. The CDR3 length is 12 residues. The V gene's germline CDR1 is MGHRA and CDR2 YSYEKL. CDR3 DNA: TGCGCCAGCAGCCAAGATCCGGAGGAGCAGTACTTC. The encoded protein is CASSQDPEEQYF.

This clonotype was observed a handful of times. The CDR3 DNA sequence: TGTGCCAGCAGCTTGCAGGGGGCTATCTATGGCTACACCTTC. Translating it yields CASSLQGAIYGYTF. The chain is built from TRBV5-6 and TRBJ1-2; 8 bases align to TRBD1. This CDR3 region has 14 residues. The V segment lost 1 base and the J segment 4 bases; nucleotides outside the gene matches: 3. From germline, CDR1 is SGHDT and CDR2 YYEEEE. The complete variable domain, with remaining parts taken from reference TRBV5-6 and TRBJ1-2, reads DAGVTQSPTHLIKTRGQQVTLRCSPKSGHDTVSWYQQALGQGPQFIFQYYEEEERQRGNFPDRFSGHQFPNYSSELNVNALLLGDSALYLCASSLQGAIYGYTFGSGTRLTVV.